Each of the 22 T cell receptor beta chains below was sequenced from the same sample in a study of blood T cell repertoires in COVID-19. Using immunoSEQ multiplex PCR, the repertoire was profiled, and TCRdb retains in-frame clones only, with some absent. This sample has around 180,000 clones; approximately 90% occur once, and the top ten carry approximately 24%. The specimen was peripheral blood. The receptors here all came from a man in his fifties or sixties with acute or convalescent COVID-19.

V gene TRBV2 combines with J gene TRBJ2-7; tentatively, D is TRBD1 (6 bases). The CDR3 runs 12 residues. V gave up 4 bases and J gave up 3 bases, with 7 bases separating them. Germline loops: CDR1 SNHLY, CDR2 FYNNEI. The CDR3 bases are TGTGCCAGCAGTGCCAGGGGCTACGAGCAGTACGTC. Protein product: CASSARGYEQYV.

This chain links TRBV11-2 with TRBJ2-1, with TRBD1 matching 7 bases. The junction had 1 base not matched to a gene; V was cut back by 1 base and J by 4 bases. The CDR3 contains 14 residues. Germline V gives CDR1 SGHAT, CDR2 FQNNGV. CDR3 loop: CASSLGTGYNEQFF. The CDR3 DNA follows: TGTGCCAGCAGCTTAGGGACAGGTTACAATGAGCAGTTCTTC. The full variable domain, in which reference TRBV11-2 and TRBJ2-1 provide the parts outside the CDR3, is EAGVAQSPRYKIIEKRQSVAFWCNPISGHATLYWYQQILGQGPKLLIQFQNNGVVDDSQLPKDRFSAERLKGVDSTLKIQPAKLEDSAVYLCASSLGTGYNEQFFGPGTRLTVL.

The V and J genes are TRBV6-5 and TRBJ1-1, with TRBD1 identical over 7 bases. V dropped 8 bases and J dropped 10; count of bases not matched to a gene: 13. The germline V gene has CDR1 MNHEY and CDR2 SVGAGI. The CDR3 contains 13 residues. The CDR3 DNA reads as TGTGCCAGCTTCCTAGAGGACAGGTCGCGAGCTTTCTTT. It is translated as CASFLEDRSRAFF.

The chain combines TRBV30 with TRBJ2-3, with D perhaps TRBD2 (6 bases). The CDR3 has 15 amino acids. The germline V and J ends were trimmed by 1 base and 7 bases, with 18 bases remaining between them. CDR1 is GTSNPN, CDR2 SVGIG, per germline (reference sequence). The chain's CDR3 is CAWSARGTVLNTQYF. In DNA form, the CDR3 reads TGTGCCTGGAGTGCTCGGGGGACGGTACTAAATACGCAGTATTTT.

The gene calls are TRBV3-1 (or the pseudogene TRBV3-2) and TRBJ1-2, with TRBD1 matching over 7 bases. Germline V CDR1 and CDR2: LGHDT, YNNKEL (reference sequence). This CDR3 is built from 16 residues. V was clipped by 3 bases and J by 1 base; unmatched bases: 8. The CDR3 bases are TGTGCCAGCAGCCAGCATGACAGGGTTTTTAACTATGGCTACACCTTC. The encoded protein is CASSQHDRVFNYGYTF.

This chain joins TRBV3-1 (or the pseudogene TRBV3-2) and TRBJ2-1, with 9 bases matching TRBD2. The CDR3 is 15 amino acids. Germline CDR1 reads LGHDT; CDR2 reads YNNKEL (reference sequence). Trimming removed 1 base from V and 2 bases from J; junction bases left unmatched: 0. The CDR3 coding sequence is TGTGCCAGCAGCCAAGGCGGGGGGGCCTACAATGAGCAGTTCTTC. Protein sequence: CASSQGGGAYNEQFF.

The CDR3 region has the DNA TGTGCCAGCACTCTCGGAGGGGGCCTCTATGGCTACACCTTC. It encodes CASTLGGGLYGYTF. This chain uses TRBV11-2 with TRBJ1-2; 7 bases map to TRBD1. Germline CDR1 and CDR2: SGHAT and FQNNGV. The junction had 9 bases not matched to a gene; V was cut back by 7 bases and J by 4 bases. This CDR3 is built from 14 residues.

CDR3 protein: CASSQNRANYGYTF. In nucleotides, the CDR3 is TGTGCCAGCAGCCAAAACAGAGCTAACTATGGCTACACCTTC. This chain connects TRBV14 to TRBJ1-2; D not resolved. Trimming took 2 bases from V and 0 from J, leaving 7 bases between them. CDR3 length: 14 amino acids. From germline, CDR1 is SGHDN and CDR2 FVKESK.

This chain connects TRBV9 to TRBJ2-2; weak D call: TRBD1 (5 bases). The germline V gene encodes CDR1 SGDLS and CDR2 YYNGEE. This CDR3 region has 13 residues. V was trimmed by 3 bases and J by 7 bases, leaving 10 bases between them. CDR3 DNA: TGTGCCAGCAGCGCATCAGGGATCGGGGAGCTGTTTTTT. This translates into CASSASGIGELFF.

V is TRBV19 and J is TRBJ2-1, with TRBD1 as a possible D gene (5 bases). CDR3 length: 14 amino acids. The germline V gene encodes CDR1 LNHDA and CDR2 SQIVND (reference sequence). Trimming removed 3 bases at V and 8 bases at J, with 14 bases between. The CDR3, as DNA: TGTGCCAGTAGTATCTCCGCCAGGGCCTATGAGCAGTTCTTC. It translates to CASSISARAYEQFF.

This sequence joins TRBV19 and TRBJ1-1; D gene unclear. The germline gives CDR1 LNHDA, CDR2 SQIVND (reference sequence). The germline V and J ends were trimmed by 5 bases and 8 bases, with 9 bases remaining between them. The CDR3 has 11 amino acids. The CDR3 DNA sequence: TGTGCCAGTAGTTTTTCGCGGGAAGCTTTCTTT. Protein sequence: CASSFSREAFF.

The J gene is TRBJ2-1, the V gene TRBV5-8; TRBD1 agrees at 9 bases. The CDR3 spans 12 residues. The germline gives CDR1 SGHTS, CDR2 YDEGEE. Germline trimming cut 5 bases from V and 9 bases from J; bases unmatched to any gene: 3. The CDR3 region is CASRPTGGEQFF. In nucleotides, the CDR3 is TGTGCCAGCAGGCCGACAGGGGGTGAGCAGTTCTTC.

The chain employs TRBV2 and TRBJ1-1; TRBD1 matches 8 bases. With 7 bases clipped from V and 0 bases from J, the junction kept 4 bases outside the gene matches. The CDR3 is made up of 14 amino acids. The germline gives CDR1 SNHLY, CDR2 FYNNEI. The CDR3 loop reads CASTRTGMNTEAFF. Here the CDR3 DNA reads TGTGCCAGCACCCGGACAGGGATGAACACTGAAGCTTTCTTT.

V and J are TRBV5-1 and TRBJ1-2, with a weak D call TRBD1 (5 bases). Germline V lookup: CDR1 SGHRS, CDR2 YFSETQ. Trimming cost V 3 bases and J 7 bases, with 13 bases left between them. The CDR3 length is 13 residues. The DNA of the CDR3 is TGCGCCAGCAGCTCGATGGGGGAGGTTGGCTACACCTTC. This sequence encodes CASSSMGEVGYTF.

The chain couples TRBV27 to TRBJ2-1; unclear D gene. V lost 7 bases and J 10 bases, leaving 11 bases between the germline ends. Germline V lookup: CDR1 MNHEY, CDR2 SMNVEV (reference sequence). The CDR3 has 11 residues. In nucleotides, the CDR3 is TGTGCCAGCATTTACCGACTGGAGCAGTTCTTC. Protein product: CASIYRLEQFF.

This chain uses TRBV11-3 with TRBJ2-3, with TRBD1 matching 7 bases. From germline, CDR1 is SGHNT and CDR2 YENEEA. The CDR3 runs to 15 residues. Losses at the gene ends were 3 bases for V and 5 bases for J; bases not matched to a gene: 8. CDR3 nucleotide sequence: TGTGCCAGCAGCTTCGAGACAGGGCCAGTAGATACGCAGTATTTT. Translating it yields CASSFETGPVDTQYF.

CDR3 DNA sequence: TGTGCCAGCAGTGAACGGACAGGTGGCGAGACCCAGTACTTC. Protein sequence: CASSERTGGETQYF. The chain has TRBV2 and TRBJ2-5; 7 positions match TRBD1. V gave up 2 bases and J gave up 5 bases; unmatched junction bases: 5. The V gene's germline CDR1 is SNHLY and CDR2 FYNNEI. The CDR3 is made up of 14 amino acids.

The chain is built from TRBV12-3 or TRBV12-4 and TRBJ1-1; D is uncertain. The CDR3 is 13 amino acids. V shed 8 bases and J shed 5 bases, with 15 bases lying between them. Here the CDR3 reads CASRSREGTEAFF. In nucleotides, the CDR3 is TGTGCCAGCCGCTCACGGGAGGGTACTGAAGCTTTCTTT.

This CDR3 reads CASRNRGQVDGYTF. CDR3 DNA: TGTGCCAGCAGGAACAGGGGGCAAGTTGATGGCTACACCTTC. The gene calls are TRBV27 and TRBJ1-2, with 9 bases lining up with TRBD1. V was clipped by 6 bases and J by 6 bases; unmatched bases: 8. Germline V gene data show CDR1 as MNHEY and CDR2 as SMNVEV (reference sequence). CDR3 length: 14 residues.

The rearrangement joins TRBV5-1 to TRBJ2-5; perhaps TRBD2 as D (6 bases). Germline V gene sequence: CDR1 SGHRS, CDR2 YFSETQ. With 5 bases removed from V and 4 bases from J, the gap between germline ends came to 21 bases. The CDR3 extends over 16 amino acids. As DNA, the CDR3 is TGCGCCAGCAGGGACGGGACTCAGGGTTTTTCAGAGACCCAGTACTTC. Encoded protein: CASRDGTQGFSETQYF. Complete variable domain (other parts from reference TRBV5-1 and TRBJ2-5): KAGVTQTPRYLIKTRGQQVTLSCSPISGHRSVSWYQQTPGQGLQFLFEYFSETQRNKGNFPGRFSGRQFSNSRSEMNVSTLELGDSALYLCASRDGTQGFSETQYFGPGTRLLVL.

Written as DNA, the CDR3 is TGTGCCAGCAGCCATTCCCGACAGAATGGCTACACCTTC. Its translation is CASSHSRQNGYTF. V usage is TRBV3-1 (or the pseudogene TRBV3-2) and J usage is TRBJ1-2, with a weak D call TRBD1 (5 bases). CDR1 and CDR2 from the germline V gene are LGHDT and YNNKEL (reference sequence). Trimming left V 3 bases short and J 6 bases short, with 11 bases between. CDR3 length: 13 amino acids.

The rearrangement joins TRBV15 to TRBJ2-1; TRBD1 agrees at 11 bases. Per germline, CDR1 LNHNV and CDR2 YYDKDF (reference sequence). CDR3 length: 16 residues. V gave up 1 base and J gave up 6 bases; unmatched junction bases: 5. Here the CDR3 reads CATSRARGTGGNEQFF. The CDR3 DNA sequence: TGTGCCACCAGCAGAGCCCGCGGGACAGGGGGCAATGAGCAGTTCTTC.